Listed below are T cell receptor beta chains from one sample, sequenced in a study of cytomegalovirus exposure and HLA in healthy donors. This table comes from immunoSEQ multiplex PCR, and its TCRdb copy is limited to in-frame clones, with some not included. This sample has 80,000 to 130,000 clones, with more than 65% found just once. Sequencing was carried out using PBMCs. The source of these receptors is a young woman in good health and CMV-seronegative. CDR3s include the opening cysteine and the closing phenylalanine or tryptophan. A D gene is named only where the DNA matches it firmly. Expanded clones get a size class; other rows say once, few or many, or leave the size out.

v_gene: TRBV5-6
abundance: .
d_gene: .
len: 13
j_gene: TRBJ2-7
CDR3nt: TGTGCCAGCAGCTTCTTTCAGGGGTACGAGCAGTACTTC
CDR3aa: CASSFFQGYEQYF

v_gene: TRBV6-1
abundance: .
d_gene: TRBD2
len: 15
j_gene: TRBJ2-7
CDR3nt: TGTGCCAGCAGACTCGGACTAGCGGGGGGATACGAGCAGTACTTC
CDR3aa: CASRLGLAGGYEQYF

v_gene: TRBV2
abundance: .
d_gene: TRBD1
len: 14
j_gene: TRBJ1-2
CDR3nt: TGTGCCAGCAGTGAAGGAACAGGGGCCTATGGCTACACCTTC
CDR3aa: CASSEGTGAYGYTF

v_gene: TRBV5-1
abundance: .
d_gene: TRBD1
len: 13
j_gene: TRBJ1-1
CDR3nt: TGCGCCAGCCACGACAGGGGAGTCGGTGAAGCTTTCTTT
CDR3aa: CASHDRGVGEAFF

v_gene: TRBV27
abundance: .
d_gene: TRBD2
len: 14
j_gene: TRBJ2-7
CDR3nt: TGTGCCAGCAAATTAGCGGGAATTGCCTACGAGCAGTACTTC
CDR3aa: CASKLAGIAYEQYF

v_gene: TRBV28
abundance: once
d_gene: .
len: 17
j_gene: TRBJ2-4
CDR3nt: TGTGCCAGCGCGCTTCAGCGGGTTGGGATAGCCAAAAACATTCAGTACTTC
CDR3aa: CASALQRVGIAKNIQYF

v_gene: TRBV29-1
abundance: few
d_gene: .
len: 11
j_gene: TRBJ2-7
CDR3nt: TGCAGCGTGTATTGGGGAGAGGAGCAGTACTTC
CDR3aa: CSVYWGEEQYF

v_gene: TRBV5-1
abundance: .
d_gene: .
len: 13
j_gene: TRBJ1-3
CDR3nt: TGCGCCAGCAGTCGGCCCGATCGGGACACCATATATTTT
CDR3aa: CASSRPDRDTIYF

v_gene: TRBV28
abundance: .
d_gene: .
len: 15
j_gene: TRBJ2-5
CDR3nt: TGTGCCAGCAGTTTTATTAGACAGCCGCAAGAGACCCAGTACTTC
CDR3aa: CASSFIRQPQETQYF

v_gene: TRBV27
abundance: .
d_gene: .
len: 15
j_gene: TRBJ2-1
CDR3nt: TGTGCCAGCAGTTTTCTGGCGCCCCCCCCGGGTGAGCAGTTCTTC
CDR3aa: CASSFLAPPPGEQFF

v_gene: TRBV27
abundance: .
d_gene: TRBD2
len: 15
j_gene: TRBJ2-7
CDR3nt: TGTGCCAGCAGCTTCCAAGCGGGAGGGGTTAGCGAGCAGTACTTC
CDR3aa: CASSFQAGGVSEQYF

v_gene: TRBV9
abundance: .
d_gene: .
len: 15
j_gene: TRBJ1-4
CDR3nt: TGTGCCAGCAGCGTAGCCGGAGCAGCTAATGAAAAACTGTTTTTT
CDR3aa: CASSVAGAANEKLFF

v_gene: TRBV4-2
abundance: few
d_gene: TRBD1
len: 15
j_gene: TRBJ2-7
CDR3nt: TGTGCCAGCAGCCAACCCGGGACAGGATCCTACGAGCAGTACTTC
CDR3aa: CASSQPGTGSYEQYF

v_gene: TRBV6-1
abundance: .
d_gene: .
len: 14
j_gene: TRBJ1-2
CDR3nt: TGTGCCAGCAGTGAAGGGCCAGGCAACTATGGCTACACCTTC
CDR3aa: CASSEGPGNYGYTF

v_gene: TRBV28
abundance: .
d_gene: .
len: 15
j_gene: TRBJ2-7
CDR3nt: TGTGCCAGCAGTTTAATTCGTCAGGGTTTTTACGAGCAGTACTTC
CDR3aa: CASSLIRQGFYEQYF

v_gene: TRBV7-2
abundance: .
d_gene: TRBD2
len: 15
j_gene: TRBJ2-7
CDR3nt: TGTGCCAGCAGCCCTCGGGGGGGCAGGGAGTACGAGCAGTACTTC
CDR3aa: CASSPRGGREYEQYF

v_gene: TRBV29-1
abundance: .
d_gene: TRBD2
len: 13
j_gene: TRBJ2-5
CDR3nt: TGCAGCGTTGAATTCCTAGCGGGAGAGACCCAGTACTTC
CDR3aa: CSVEFLAGETQYF

v_gene: TRBV11-2
abundance: .
d_gene: TRBD2
len: 15
j_gene: TRBJ2-5
CDR3nt: TGTGCCAGCAGCCCGGGGACTAGCGTACAGGAGACCCAGTACTTC
CDR3aa: CASSPGTSVQETQYF

v_gene: TRBV4-3
abundance: .
d_gene: .
len: 15
j_gene: TRBJ1-5
CDR3nt: TGCGCCAGCAGCCAAGATTTAGGGGCGGGACAGCCCCAGCATTTT
CDR3aa: CASSQDLGAGQPQHF

v_gene: TRBV27
abundance: .
d_gene: TRBD2
len: 18
j_gene: TRBJ2-2
CDR3nt: TGTGCCAGCAGTCCTACATACGTGACTAGCGGGGGGGCCTGGGAGCTGTTTTTT
CDR3aa: CASSPTYVTSGGAWELFF

v_gene: TRBV6-4
abundance: .
d_gene: TRBD1
len: 14
j_gene: TRBJ2-7
CDR3nt: TGTGCCAGCAGTTTGGGACAGCCCTCCTACGAGCAGTACTTC
CDR3aa: CASSLGQPSYEQYF

v_gene: TRBV2
abundance: once
d_gene: .
len: 13
j_gene: TRBJ2-7
CDR3nt: TGTGCCACCACACCCCAGACTTCCTACGAGCAGTACTTC
CDR3aa: CATTPQTSYEQYF

v_gene: TRBV6-5
abundance: .
d_gene: TRBD2
len: 14
j_gene: TRBJ2-7
CDR3nt: TGTGCCAGCAGTTACGAAGCGGGAGTCTACGAGCAGTACTTC
CDR3aa: CASSYEAGVYEQYF

v_gene: TRBV2
abundance: .
d_gene: TRBD1
len: 14
j_gene: TRBJ2-7
CDR3nt: TGTGCCAGCAGTGGGGCCAGGGGGCTCAACGAGCAGTACTTC
CDR3aa: CASSGARGLNEQYF

v_gene: TRBV6-1
abundance: once
d_gene: .
len: 17
j_gene: TRBJ2-3
CDR3nt: TGTGCCAGCAGTGAAGCGTCCGGAACAGGGCGGACAGATACGCAGTATTTT
CDR3aa: CASSEASGTGRTDTQYF

v_gene: TRBV15
abundance: .
d_gene: .
len: 16
j_gene: TRBJ2-7
CDR3nt: TGTGCCACCAGCAGAGTTCCCGGGAGCCATTCCTACGAGCAGTACTTC
CDR3aa: CATSRVPGSHSYEQYF

v_gene: TRBV27
abundance: .
d_gene: .
len: 18
j_gene: TRBJ1-3
CDR3nt: TGTGCCAGCAGTCCTGACACACGAACAGTTGCTTCTGGAAACACCATATATTTT
CDR3aa: CASSPDTRTVASGNTIYF

v_gene: TRBV2
abundance: .
d_gene: .
len: 14
j_gene: TRBJ2-2
CDR3nt: TGTGCCAGCGTTGGAGGGGCTCAAGGCGGGGAGCTGTTTTTT
CDR3aa: CASVGGAQGGELFF

v_gene: TRBV19
abundance: .
d_gene: TRBD2
len: 15
j_gene: TRBJ2-7
CDR3nt: TGTGCCAGTAGTATCGGCCCTAGCGGGACCTACGAGCAGTACTTC
CDR3aa: CASSIGPSGTYEQYF

v_gene: TRBV6-1
abundance: .
d_gene: .
len: 18
j_gene: TRBJ2-1
CDR3nt: TGTGCCAGCAGTGAACCCTTATCGGGTCGGGGGGCCAAGAATGAGCAGTTCTTC
CDR3aa: CASSEPLSGRGAKNEQFF

v_gene: TRBV28
abundance: .
d_gene: .
len: 15
j_gene: TRBJ1-1
CDR3nt: TGTGCCAGCAGTCTAATGGGGCGCGGTAACACTGAAGCTTTCTTT
CDR3aa: CASSLMGRGNTEAFF

v_gene: TRBV19
abundance: .
d_gene: .
len: 14
j_gene: TRBJ2-7
CDR3nt: TGTGCCAGTAGTGACTCTCGGGAAGCCTACGAGCAGTACTTC
CDR3aa: CASSDSREAYEQYF

v_gene: TRBV7-6
abundance: .
d_gene: TRBD2
len: 16
j_gene: TRBJ2-2
CDR3nt: TGTGCCAGCATCAAGGGAGCGGGAGAGGACACCGGGGAGCTGTTTTTT
CDR3aa: CASIKGAGEDTGELFF

v_gene: TRBV15
abundance: .
d_gene: .
len: 14
j_gene: TRBJ2-7
CDR3nt: TGTGCCACCAGCCCCCGGGACTTCCCCTACGAGCAGTACTTC
CDR3aa: CATSPRDFPYEQYF

v_gene: TRBV6-4
abundance: few
d_gene: TRBD2
len: 15
j_gene: TRBJ2-3
CDR3nt: TGTGCCAGCAGTGACGGGACTAGCGGCACAGATACGCAGTATTTT
CDR3aa: CASSDGTSGTDTQYF

v_gene: TRBV5-5
abundance: .
d_gene: .
len: 16
j_gene: TRBJ2-7
CDR3nt: TGTGCCAGCAGCTTGGTTTGGCGGGGTCGTAACTACGAGCAGTACTTC
CDR3aa: CASSLVWRGRNYEQYF

v_gene: TRBV2
abundance: .
d_gene: .
len: 13
j_gene: TRBJ2-5
CDR3nt: TGTGCCAGCATGAGTAGCGCCCTTCGGGAGCAGTACTTC
CDR3aa: CASMSSALREQYF

v_gene: TRBV7-2
abundance: .
d_gene: TRBD1
len: 16
j_gene: TRBJ1-3
CDR3nt: TGTGCCAGCAGCCCCGGACAGGGGAAATTTGGAAACACCATATATTTT
CDR3aa: CASSPGQGKFGNTIYF